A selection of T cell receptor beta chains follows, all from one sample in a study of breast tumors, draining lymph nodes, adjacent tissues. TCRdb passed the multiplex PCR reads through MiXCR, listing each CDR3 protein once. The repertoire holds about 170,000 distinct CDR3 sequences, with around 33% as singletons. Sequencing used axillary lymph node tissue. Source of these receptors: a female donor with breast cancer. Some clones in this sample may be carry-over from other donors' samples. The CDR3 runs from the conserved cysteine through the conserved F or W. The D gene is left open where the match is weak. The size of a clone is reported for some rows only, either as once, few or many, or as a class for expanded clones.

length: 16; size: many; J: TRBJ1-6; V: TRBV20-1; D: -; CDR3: CSAKKRPGLNNSPLHF; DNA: TGCAGTGCTAAGAAACGGCCCGGGCTCAATAATTCACCCCTCCACTTT
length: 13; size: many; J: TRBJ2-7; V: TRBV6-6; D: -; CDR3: CASSLSDPWEQYF; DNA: TGTGCCAGCAGCCTGTCAGACCCATGGGAGCAGTACTTC
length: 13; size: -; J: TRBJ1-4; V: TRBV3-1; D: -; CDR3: CASSQVSGEKLFF; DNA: TGTGCCAGCAGCCAAGTATCGGGTGAAAAACTGTTTTTT
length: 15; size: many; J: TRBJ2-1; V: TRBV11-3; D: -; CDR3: CASSLDRVPYNEQFF; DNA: TGTGCCAGCAGCTTAGATCGGGTACCGTACAATGAGCAGTTCTTC
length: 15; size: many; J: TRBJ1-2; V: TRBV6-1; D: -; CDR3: CASSAITKGEGGYTF; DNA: TGTGCCAGCAGTGCTATTACCAAGGGAGAAGGGGGCTACACCTTC
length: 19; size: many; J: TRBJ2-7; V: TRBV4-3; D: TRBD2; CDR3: CASSPEGPLAGGKPLEQYF; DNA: TGCGCCAGCAGCCCGGAGGGACCTCTGGCGGGAGGAAAGCCCTTGGAGCAGTACTTC
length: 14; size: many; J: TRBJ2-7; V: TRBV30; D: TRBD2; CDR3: CAYSTSGSSYEQYF; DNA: TGTGCCTACAGTACTAGCGGGAGCTCCTACGAGCAGTACTTC
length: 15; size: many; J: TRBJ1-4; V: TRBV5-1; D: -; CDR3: CASSLNGRGKEKLFF; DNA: TGCGCCAGCAGCTTGAATGGCAGGGGAAAGGAAAAACTGTTTTTT
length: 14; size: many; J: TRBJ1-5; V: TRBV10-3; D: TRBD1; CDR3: CAISDPTGDQPQHF; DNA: TGTGCCATCAGTGACCCGACAGGGGACCAGCCCCAGCATTTT
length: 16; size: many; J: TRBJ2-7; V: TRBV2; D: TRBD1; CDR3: CASRDLWQGAYYEQYF; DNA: TGTGCCAGCAGGGACTTGTGGCAGGGGGCTTACTACGAGCAGTACTTC
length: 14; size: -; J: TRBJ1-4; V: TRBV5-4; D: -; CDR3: CASSRKTVGERLFF; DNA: TGTGCCAGCAGCCGGAAGACGGTCGGTGAAAGACTGTTTTTT
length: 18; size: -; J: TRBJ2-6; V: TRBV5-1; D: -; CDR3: CTSSLRAGPASGANVLTF; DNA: TGCACCAGCAGCCTCCGAGCGGGCCCAGCCTCTGGGGCCAACGTCCTGACTTTC
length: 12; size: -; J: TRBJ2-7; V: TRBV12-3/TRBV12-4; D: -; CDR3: CASGWTLGEQYF; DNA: TGTGCCAGCGGGTGGACGCTGGGCGAGCAGTACTTC
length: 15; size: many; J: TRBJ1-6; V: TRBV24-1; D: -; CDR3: CATLSEGWYNSPLHF; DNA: TGTGCCACCCTCTCGGAGGGATGGTATAATTCACCCCTCCACTTT
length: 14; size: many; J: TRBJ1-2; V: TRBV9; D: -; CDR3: CASSLDPGAHGYTF; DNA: TGTGCCAGCAGCCTCGATCCAGGTGCCCATGGCTACACCTTC
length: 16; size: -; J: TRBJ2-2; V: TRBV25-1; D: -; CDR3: CASSGQGCANTGELFF; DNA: TGTGCCAGCAGTGGTCAGGGCTGTGCGAACACCGGGGAGCTGTTTTTT
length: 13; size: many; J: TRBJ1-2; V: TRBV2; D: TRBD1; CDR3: CASSDPTGGGYTF; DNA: TGTGCCAGCAGTGACCCTACAGGGGGCGGCTACACCTTC
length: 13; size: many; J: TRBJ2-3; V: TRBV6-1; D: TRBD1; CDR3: CAIQGDGTDTQYF; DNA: TGTGCCATACAGGGGGATGGGACAGATACGCAGTATTTT
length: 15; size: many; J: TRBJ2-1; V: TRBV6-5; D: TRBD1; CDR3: CASRTTGGPYNEQFF; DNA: TGTGCCAGCCGTACGACAGGGGGTCCCTACAATGAGCAGTTCTTC
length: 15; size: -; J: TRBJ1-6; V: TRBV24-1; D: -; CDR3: CATSAGGQGRSPLHF; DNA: TGTGCCACCAGTGCCGGGGGGCAGGGCCGGTCACCCCTCCACTTT
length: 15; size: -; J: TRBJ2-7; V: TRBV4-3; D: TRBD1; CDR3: CASSFGTGGTYEQYF; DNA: TGCGCCAGCAGCTTCGGGACAGGGGGGACCTACGAGCAGTACTTC
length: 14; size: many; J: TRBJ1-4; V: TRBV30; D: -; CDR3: CAWSKGATNEKLFF; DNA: TGTGCCTGGAGTAAGGGGGCAACTAATGAAAAACTGTTTTTT
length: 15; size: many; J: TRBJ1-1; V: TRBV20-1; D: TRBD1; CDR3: CSASGQGARNTEAFF; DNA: TGCAGTGCTAGCGGACAGGGGGCACGGAACACTGAAGCTTTCTTT
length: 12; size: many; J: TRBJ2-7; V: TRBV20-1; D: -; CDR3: CSARGRTSEQYF; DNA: TGCAGTGCGAGGGGACGGACGAGCGAGCAGTACTTC
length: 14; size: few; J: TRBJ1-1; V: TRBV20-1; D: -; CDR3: CSARAGMEGTEAFF; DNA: TGCAGTGCTAGAGCCGGGATGGAGGGAACTGAAGCTTTCTTT
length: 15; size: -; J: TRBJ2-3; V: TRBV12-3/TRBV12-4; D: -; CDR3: CASRSRSGSTDTQYF; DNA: TGTGCCAGCAGGTCCCGGTCGGGGTCCACAGATACGCAGTATTTT
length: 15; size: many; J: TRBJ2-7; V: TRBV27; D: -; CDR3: CASSLSYGVNYEQYF; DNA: TGTGCCAGCAGTTTATCCTACGGGGTAAACTACGAGCAGTACTTC
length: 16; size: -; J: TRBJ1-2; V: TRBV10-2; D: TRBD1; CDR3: CATNLKGTRGNGAYPF; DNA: TGCGCCACCAATCTAAAAGGGACCAGGGGGAATGGTGCCTACCCCTTC
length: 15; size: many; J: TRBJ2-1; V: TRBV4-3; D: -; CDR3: CASSRRASSYNEQFF; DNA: TGCGCCAGCAGCCGACGGGCCAGCTCCTACAATGAGCAGTTCTTC
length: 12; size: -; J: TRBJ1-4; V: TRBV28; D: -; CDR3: CASRDGGGKLFF; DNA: TGTGCCAGCAGGGACGGGGGCGGAAAACTGTTTTTT
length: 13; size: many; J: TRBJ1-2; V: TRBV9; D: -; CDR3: CASSAPRDGGYTF; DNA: TGTGCCAGCAGCGCGCCTAGGGACGGTGGCTACACCTTC
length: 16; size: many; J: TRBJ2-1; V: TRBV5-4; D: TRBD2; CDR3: CASSLMTSGGYNEQFF; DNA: TGTGCCAGCAGCTTGATGACTAGCGGGGGGTACAATGAGCAGTTCTTC
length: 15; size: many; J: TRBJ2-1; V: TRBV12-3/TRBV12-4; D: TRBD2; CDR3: CASSKWTSGDNEQFF; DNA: TGTGCCAGCAGCAAATGGACTAGCGGAGACAATGAGCAGTTCTTC
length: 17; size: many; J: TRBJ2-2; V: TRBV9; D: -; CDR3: CASSVVQGLTNTGELFF; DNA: TGTGCCAGCAGCGTAGTCCAGGGACTTACGAACACCGGGGAGCTGTTTTTT
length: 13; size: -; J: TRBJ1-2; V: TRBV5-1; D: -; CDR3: CASPWGTSYGYTF; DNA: TGCGCCAGCCCCTGGGGGACTAGTTATGGCTACACCTTC
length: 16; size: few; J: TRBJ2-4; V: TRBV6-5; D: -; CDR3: CASSYTLQVAKNIQYF; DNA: TGTGCCAGCAGTTACACCCTACAGGTAGCCAAAAACATTCAGTACTTC